The sample holds one count of the clone carrying this T cell receptor (beta chain). The CDR3 loop spans 12 amino acids. Trimming removed 5 bases at V and 2 bases at J, with 9 bases between. Per the germline V gene, CDR1 is DFQATT and CDR2 is SNEGSKA (reference sequence). The data originate from a study of CD8 T cells in Susac syndrome. Across the study: Patients with Susac syndrome were therapy-naive, on corticosteroids, or on intravenous immunoglobulin alone at the time that blood was drawn.

RNA, at roughly 0.45 to 1 ug, was reverse transcribed with random hexamers. TCRdb called the immunoSEQ multiplex PCR reads again in MiXCR, with one record for every CDR3 protein. The sample lists about 150,000 distinct CDR3 sequences; approximately 95% were seen once. Specimen: CD4+ T cells from PBMCs. This chain joins TRBV20-1 and TRBJ1-2; TRBD1 is a possible D gene (6 bases). The receptor comes from a human donor with Susac syndrome. This CDR3 reads CSARTGNYGYTF. In DNA form, the CDR3 reads TGCAGTGCTCGCACAGGGAACTATGGCTACACCTTC.